These 23 T cell receptor beta chains originate from one sample sequenced in a study of blood T cells in healthy people across ages. Primers used in a second PCR of roughly 6 to 12 cycles were a sample-barcoded 5' primer and a J-beta primer mix. TCRdb analysed the 5' RACE reads with MiXCR anew, one entry per CDR3 protein. The sample yields 850,000 to 1,000,000 distinct CDR3 sequences, about 48% seen once. The sequencing sample was made of blood. These receptor sequences come from a man aged 30-40 years in good health.

V usage is TRBV12-3 or TRBV12-4 and J usage is TRBJ2-6; D unclear. The length of the CDR3 is 15 residues. Deletions cut 2 bases from V and 0 bases from J, with 5 bases between. The DNA for the CDR3 is TGTGCCAGCAGTTTATCGGCCTCTGGGGCCAACGTCCTGACTTTC. The encoded protein is CASSLSASGANVLTF.

This clonotype was observed a few times. A read error may explain this, as a much larger clone is one base away. The rearrangement uses TRBV28 and TRBJ2-5; possibly TRBD2 for D (6 bases). This CDR3 has 15 residues. Trimming shortened V by 2 bases and J by 11 bases, and 21 bases separated the two germline ends. CDR1 and CDR2 from the germline V gene are MDHEN and SYDVKM. CDR3 DNA: TGTGCCAGCAGTTTAGGGGGAGGAAATGTGAATGAGCAGTACTTC. Translated: CASSLGGGNVNEQYF.

This clonotype was counted at least ten times. The chain is built from TRBV19 and TRBJ2-3; D is uncertain. Per germline, CDR1 LNHDA and CDR2 SQIVND (reference sequence). The CDR3 is made up of 12 amino acids. V was cut by 1 base and J by 5 bases, with 4 bases left in between. The DNA for the CDR3 is TGTGCCAGTAGTATAGGGGTAGATACGCAGTATTTT. The encoded protein is CASSIGVDTQYF. Full variable domain (outside the CDR3, taken from reference TRBV19 and TRBJ2-3): DGGITQSPKYLFRKEGQNVTLSCEQNLNHDAMYWYRQDPGQGLRLIYYSQIVNDFQKGDIAEGYSVSREKKESFPLTVTSAQKNPTAFYLCASSIGVDTQYFGPGTRLTVL.

The gene calls are TRBV20-1 and TRBJ1-2; unclear D gene. V lost 5 bases and J 2 bases, leaving 15 bases between the germline ends. CDR1 DFQATT and CDR2 SNEGSKA come from the germline V gene (reference sequence). The CDR3 is 14 residues long. CDR3 nucleotide sequence: TGCAGTGCTGCGGAGACCCAAGGGAACTATGGCTACACCTTC. This translates into CSAAETQGNYGYTF.

As DNA, the CDR3 is TGCGCCAGCAGCCAGGACAGGGGTTACGGGACCCAGTACTTC. This translates into CASSQDRGYGTQYF. The V call is TRBV4-3, the J call TRBJ2-5, with 9 bases lining up with TRBD1. V lost 3 bases, J lost 7 bases, and 6 bases stayed unmatched. Germline V gives CDR1 LGHNA, CDR2 YSLEER. There are 14 residues in the CDR3.

The sample holds one count of this clonotype. V usage is TRBV5-6 and J usage is TRBJ1-1, with D unresolved. Germline V CDR1 and CDR2: SGHDT, YYEEEE. The length of the CDR3 is 12 residues. The ends were cut back, 4 bases at V and 8 bases at J, with 12 bases in the middle. The chain's CDR3 is CASSPQSREAFF. Written as DNA, the CDR3 is TGTGCCAGCAGCCCTCAGTCACGAGAAGCTTTCTTT.

This rearrangement joins TRBV20-1 to TRBJ1-1; unclear D gene. The V and J ends lost 7 bases and 4 bases respectively, with 16 bases between them. Germline CDR1 is DFQATT and CDR2 is SNEGSKA (reference sequence). The CDR3 is 13 amino acids. The CDR3 DNA follows: TGCAGTGTTAGTAACAGCATGAGCACTGAAGCTTTCTTT. Its protein product is CSVSNSMSTEAFF.

V and J are TRBV4-1 and TRBJ1-3; D remains ambiguous. This CDR3 contains 13 residues. Deletions cut 0 bases from V and 3 bases from J, with 3 bases between. Germline V gene sequence: CDR1 MGHRA, CDR2 YSYEKL. The CDR3: CASSQDGGNTIYF. CDR3 bases: TGCGCCAGCAGCCAAGATGGTGGAAACACCATATATTTT.

The CDR3 region is CASSPSSGAQADTQYF. The CDR3 coding sequence is TGCGCCAGCAGTCCATCCAGCGGAGCCCAAGCGGATACGCAGTATTTT. The J gene is TRBJ2-3, the V gene TRBV5-1, with D possibly matching TRBD2 (5 bases). Germline CDR1 is SGHRS and CDR2 is YFSETQ. Between the trimmed V and J ends, which lost 5 bases and 6 bases, there was a span of 22 bases. The length of the CDR3 is 16 residues.

This clonotype was recorded at least ten times. A read error may account for a junction end that differs from germline. The V gene is TRBV9, the J gene TRBJ1-5; TRBD1 matches at 7 bases. CDR3 length: 14 residues. Germline loops: CDR1 SGDLS, CDR2 YYNGEE. CDR3 in amino acids: CASSPRQGGQPQHF. CDR3 nucleotide sequence: TGCGCCAGCAGCCCGAGACAGGGTGGTCAGCCCCAGCATTTT. The whole variable domain, remainder taken from reference TRBV9 and TRBJ1-5, is DSGVTQTPKHLITATGQRVTLRCSPRSGDLSVYWYQQSLDQGLQFLIQYYNGEERAKGNILERFSAQQFPDLHSELNLSSLELGDSALYFCASSPRQGGQPQHFGDGTRLSIL.

A few counts support this clonotype. This may stem from a read error, because a much larger clone lies one nucleotide away. The chain employs TRBV27 and TRBJ2-7, with no clear D. The ends were cut back, 6 bases at V and 7 bases at J, with 25 bases in the middle. This CDR3 is 16 amino acids long. Per germline, CDR1 MNHEY and CDR2 SMNVEV (reference sequence). CDR3 in DNA: TGTGCCAGCAGCCCTCTCGGGTTCAGCTCCTACAATGAGCAGTACTTC. Its translation: CASSPLGFSSYNEQYF.

This chain uses TRBV13 with TRBJ2-7, with 7 nucleotides matching TRBD1. The CDR3 totals 13 residues. V gave up 4 bases and J gave up 7 bases; unmatched junction bases: 7. From germline, CDR1 is PRHDT and CDR2 FYEKMQ (reference sequence). The CDR3 sequence: CASSWKTGFEQYF. The CDR3 nucleotides are TGTGCCAGCAGCTGGAAGACAGGGTTTGAGCAGTACTTC.

On this clonotype itself: A junction boundary mismatches the germline segment, possibly from a read error. The chain is built from TRBV6-2 or TRBV6-3 and TRBJ2-7; weak D call: TRBD1 (5 bases). CDR3 length: 16 residues. CDR1 is MNHEY and CDR2 is SVGEGT in the germline V gene. The CDR3 DNA sequence: TGTGCTAGCAGCACTGTATGGGGCCTCCTCTCCTACGAGCAGTACTTC. Protein: CASSTVWGLLSYEQYF.

Details on this clonotype: The junction differs from germline at one of its ends, possibly a read error. CDR3: CDSRGSGTDTQYF. The CDR3, as DNA: TGCGACAGCAGGGGAAGCGGCACAGATACGCAGTATTTT. The chain recombines TRBV5-1 with TRBJ2-3; tentative D call: TRBD1 (6 bases). CDR1 and CDR2 (germline): SGHRS, YFSETQ. There are 13 residues in the CDR3.

This clonotype turned up a few times. The gene calls are TRBV29-1 and TRBJ2-4, with no clear D. The CDR3 has 14 residues. Germline V gives CDR1 SQVTM, CDR2 ANQGSEA. V shed 6 bases and J shed 8 bases, with 20 bases lying between them. CDR3 sequence: CSVLDFRGVDIQYF. DNA for the CDR3: TGCAGCGTGCTTGACTTCCGAGGAGTAGACATTCAGTACTTC.

This sequence joins TRBV15 and TRBJ2-5; 8 bases fit TRBD2. The V and J ends lost 0 bases and 11 bases, in that order; junction bases with no gene match: 14. CDR1 is LNHNV and CDR2 is YYDKDF in the germline V gene (reference sequence). This CDR3 has 16 residues. In nucleotides, the CDR3 is TGTGCCACCAGCAGAGAGTCGGGGGGGGCTTACAATGAGCAGTACTTC. This sequence encodes CATSRESGGAYNEQYF. The whole variable domain, remainder taken from reference TRBV15 and TRBJ2-5, is DAMVIQNPRYQVTQFGKPVTLSCSQTLNHNVMYWYQQKSSQAPKLLFHYYDKDFNNEADTPDNFQSRRPNTSFCFLDIRSPGLGDTAMYLCATSRESGGAYNEQYFGPGTRLLVL.

The chain recombines TRBV6-5 with TRBJ2-1; 11 bases agree with TRBD2. This CDR3 is 15 amino acids long. Germline assignment: CDR1 MNHEY and CDR2 SVGAGI. The V segment lost 6 bases and the J segment 10 bases; nucleotides outside the gene matches: 11. CDR3 protein: CASSRPTSGAREQFF. The CDR3, as DNA: TGTGCCAGCAGCCGACCGACTAGCGGGGCACGAGAGCAGTTCTTC.

The J gene is TRBJ2-1, the V gene TRBV4-2; TRBD2 is a possible D gene (6 bases). Trimming took 4 bases from V and 10 from J, leaving 23 bases between them. CDR1 LGHNA and CDR2 YNFKEQ come from the germline V gene. This CDR3 comprises 16 residues. The CDR3 loop reads CASSLDAGLSTWEQFF. The CDR3, as DNA: TGTGCCAGCAGCCTCGATGCGGGACTCTCAACATGGGAGCAGTTCTTC.

The chain joins TRBV25-1 to TRBJ2-7, with 10 bases aligning to TRBD1. V lost 8 bases and J lost 5; bases outside the gene matches: 6. This CDR3 has 13 amino acids. Per the germline V gene, CDR1 is MGHDK and CDR2 is SYGVNS. The CDR3 loop reads CASRGQGSHEQYF. The CDR3 nucleotides are TGTGCCAGCCGGGGACAGGGGTCCCACGAGCAGTACTTC.

The chain joins TRBV28 to TRBJ1-1, with D unresolved. The CDR3 totals 13 residues. Looked up from germline, CDR1 is MDHEN and CDR2 is SYDVKM. Trimming stripped 5 bases from V and 1 base from J, with 8 bases between. CDR3: CASSATWNTEAFF. CDR3 DNA: TGTGCCAGCAGTGCCACATGGAACACTGAAGCTTTCTTT. Full variable domain (outside the CDR3, taken from reference TRBV28 and TRBJ1-1): DVKVTQSSRYLVKRTGEKVFLECVQDMDHENMFWYRQDPGLGLRLIYFSYDVKMKEKGDIPEGYSVSREKKERFSLILESASTNQTSMYLCASSATWNTEAFFGQGTRLTVV.

The J gene is TRBJ2-2, the V gene TRBV28; TRBD1 is a possible D gene (8 bases). This CDR3 is 14 amino acids long. Germline loops: CDR1 MDHEN, CDR2 SYDVKM. The V end lost 5 bases, the J end lost 5 bases, and 12 bases lay between the germline ends. CDR3 sequence reads: CASSVQGGTGELFF. The CDR3 DNA reads TGTGCCAGCAGTGTACAGGGGGGGACCGGGGAGCTGTTTTTT.

The table lists this clonotype with a few counts. V gene TRBV15 combines with J gene TRBJ2-7; possibly TRBD1 for D (5 bases). Germline V gives CDR1 LNHNV, CDR2 YYDKDF (reference sequence). The V end was cut by 0 bases, the J end by 2 bases, with 8 bases between. This CDR3 has 14 amino acids. CDR3 DNA: TGTGCCACCAGCAGAGATAGGGGAACCTACGAGCAGTACTTC. Protein: CATSRDRGTYEQYF.

This clonotype was picked up one time. A much bigger clone sits one base away, suggesting this may be a read error. J is TRBJ2-7 and V is TRBV12-3 or TRBV12-4, with D possibly TRBD1 on 5 matching bases. The V gene lost 5 bases and the J gene lost 2 bases, with 10 bases spanning the gap. CDR3 length: 13 residues. The CDR3 DNA follows: TGTGCCAGCAGTGATCAGGGTCCCTACGAGCAGTACTTC. Translation gives CASSDQGPYEQYF.